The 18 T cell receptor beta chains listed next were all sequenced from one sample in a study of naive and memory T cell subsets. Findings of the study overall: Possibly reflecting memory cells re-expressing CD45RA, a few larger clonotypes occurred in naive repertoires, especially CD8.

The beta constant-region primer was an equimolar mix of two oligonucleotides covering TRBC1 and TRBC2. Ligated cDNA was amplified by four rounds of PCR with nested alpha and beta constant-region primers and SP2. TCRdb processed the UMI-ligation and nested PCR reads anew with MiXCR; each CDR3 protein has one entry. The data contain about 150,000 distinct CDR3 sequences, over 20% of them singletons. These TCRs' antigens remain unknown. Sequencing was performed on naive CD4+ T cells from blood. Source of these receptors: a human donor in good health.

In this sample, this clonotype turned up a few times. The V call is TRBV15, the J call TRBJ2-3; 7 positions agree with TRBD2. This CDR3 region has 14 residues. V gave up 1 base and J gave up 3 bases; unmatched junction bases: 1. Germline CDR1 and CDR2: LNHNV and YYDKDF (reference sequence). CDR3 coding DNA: TGTGCCACCAGCAGAGGGGGGGGTACAGATACGCAGTATTTT. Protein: CATSRGGGTDTQYF.

The CDR3 region has the DNA TGTGCCAGCAGGATGGGAGGGCGAACGTACGAGCAGTACTTC. This translates into CASRMGGRTYEQYF. J is TRBJ2-7 and V is TRBV7-2, with 7 bases identical to TRBD2. This CDR3 has 14 residues. Germline trimming cut 6 bases from V and 4 bases from J; bases unmatched to any gene: 9. CDR1 and CDR2 from the germline V gene are SGHTA and FQGNSA.

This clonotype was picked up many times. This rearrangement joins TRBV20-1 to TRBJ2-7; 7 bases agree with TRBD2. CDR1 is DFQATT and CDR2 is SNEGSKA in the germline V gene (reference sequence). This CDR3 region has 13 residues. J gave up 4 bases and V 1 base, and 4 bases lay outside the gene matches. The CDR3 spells CSARVSGGYEQYF. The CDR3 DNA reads TGCAGTGCTAGAGTCTCGGGGGGATACGAGCAGTACTTC.

CDR3 residues: CASSFSSGGEETQYF. The CDR3 DNA reads as TGTGCCAGCAGTTTTTCCAGCGGGGGAGAAGAGACCCAGTACTTC. The genes are TRBV12-3 or TRBV12-4 and TRBJ2-5; 8 bases align to TRBD2. The CDR3 sequence is 15 residues long. J lost 3 bases, V lost 3 bases, and 6 bases had no gene match.

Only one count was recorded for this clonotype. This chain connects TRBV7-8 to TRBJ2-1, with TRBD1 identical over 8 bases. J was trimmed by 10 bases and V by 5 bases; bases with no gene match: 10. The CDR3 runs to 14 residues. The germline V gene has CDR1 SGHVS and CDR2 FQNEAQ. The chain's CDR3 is CASSAGQGPREQFF. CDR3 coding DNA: TGTGCCAGCAGCGCCGGACAGGGTCCTCGGGAGCAGTTCTTC.

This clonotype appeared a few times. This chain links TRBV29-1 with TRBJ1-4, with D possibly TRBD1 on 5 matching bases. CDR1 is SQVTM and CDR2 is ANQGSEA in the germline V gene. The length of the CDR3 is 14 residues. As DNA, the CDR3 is TGCAGTTATCGGGGACGGGCAACTAATGAAAAACTGTTTTTT. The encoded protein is CSYRGRATNEKLFF. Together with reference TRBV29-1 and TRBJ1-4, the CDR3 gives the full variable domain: SAVISQKPSRDICQRGTSLTIQCQVDSQVTMMFWYRQQPGQSLTLIATANQGSEATYESGFVIDKFPISRPNLTFSTLTVSNMSPEDSSIYLCSYRGRATNEKLFFGSGTQLSVL.

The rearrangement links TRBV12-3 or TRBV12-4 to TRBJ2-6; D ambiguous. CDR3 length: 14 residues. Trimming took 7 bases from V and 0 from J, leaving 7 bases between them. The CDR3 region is CASIDISGANVLTF. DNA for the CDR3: TGTGCCAGCATTGACATCTCTGGGGCCAACGTCCTGACTTTC.

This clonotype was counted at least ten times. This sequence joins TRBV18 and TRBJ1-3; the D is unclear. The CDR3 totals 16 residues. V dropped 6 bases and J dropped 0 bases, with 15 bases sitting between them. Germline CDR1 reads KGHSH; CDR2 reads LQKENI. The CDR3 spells CASSLLSLSSGNTIYF. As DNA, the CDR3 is TGTGCCAGCTCCCTATTGTCGCTCAGCTCTGGAAACACCATATATTTT.

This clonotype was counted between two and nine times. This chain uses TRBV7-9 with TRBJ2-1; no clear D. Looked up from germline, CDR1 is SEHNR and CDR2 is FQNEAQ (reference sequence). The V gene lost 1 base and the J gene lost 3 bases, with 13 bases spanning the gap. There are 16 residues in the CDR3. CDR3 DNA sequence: TGTGCCAGCAGCTTAGATAGTAGCTGGAGCTACAATGAGCAGTTCTTC. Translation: CASSLDSSWSYNEQFF.

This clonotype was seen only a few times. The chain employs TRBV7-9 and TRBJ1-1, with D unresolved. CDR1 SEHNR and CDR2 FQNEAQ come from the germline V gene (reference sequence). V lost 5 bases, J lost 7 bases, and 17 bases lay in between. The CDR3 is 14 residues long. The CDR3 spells CASSLTPSAGEAFF. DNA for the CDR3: TGTGCCAGCAGCCTAACCCCAAGTGCGGGTGAAGCTTTCTTT.

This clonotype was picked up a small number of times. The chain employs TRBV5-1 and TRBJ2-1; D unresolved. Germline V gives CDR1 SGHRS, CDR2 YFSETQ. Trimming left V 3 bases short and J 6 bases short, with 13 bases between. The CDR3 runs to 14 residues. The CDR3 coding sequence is TGCGCCAGCAGCTCGCAGGCCCCGGGCAATGAGCAGTTCTTC. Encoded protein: CASSSQAPGNEQFF.

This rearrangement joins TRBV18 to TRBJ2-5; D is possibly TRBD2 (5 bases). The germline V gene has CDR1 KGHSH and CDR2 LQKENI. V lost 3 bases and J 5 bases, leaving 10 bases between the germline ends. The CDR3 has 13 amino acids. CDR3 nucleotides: TGTGCCAGCTCACCGCCGGGCGGGGAGACCCAGTACTTC. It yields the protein CASSPPGGETQYF.

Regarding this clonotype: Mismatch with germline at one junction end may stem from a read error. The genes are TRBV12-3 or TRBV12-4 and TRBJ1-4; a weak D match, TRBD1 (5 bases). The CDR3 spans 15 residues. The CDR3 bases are TGTGCCAGCAATTTACACCGGGGGTCTAATGAAAAACTGTTTTTT. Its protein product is CASNLHRGSNEKLFF.

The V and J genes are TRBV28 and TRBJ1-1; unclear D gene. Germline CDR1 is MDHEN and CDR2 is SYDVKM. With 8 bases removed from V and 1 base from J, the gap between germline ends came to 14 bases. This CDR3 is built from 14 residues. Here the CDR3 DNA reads TGTGCCAGCCGCCGTCAACCCCCGAACACTGAAGCTTTCTTT. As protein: CASRRQPPNTEAFF.

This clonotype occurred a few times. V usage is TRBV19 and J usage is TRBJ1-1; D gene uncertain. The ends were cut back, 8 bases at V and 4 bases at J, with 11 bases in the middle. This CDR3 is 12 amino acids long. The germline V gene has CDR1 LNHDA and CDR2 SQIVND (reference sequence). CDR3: CASWEVSTEAFF. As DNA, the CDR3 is TGTGCCAGTTGGGAGGTCTCCACTGAAGCTTTCTTT.

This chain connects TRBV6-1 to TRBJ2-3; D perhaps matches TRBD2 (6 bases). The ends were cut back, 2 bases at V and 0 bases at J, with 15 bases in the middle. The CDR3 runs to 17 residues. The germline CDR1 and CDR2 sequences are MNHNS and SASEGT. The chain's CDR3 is CASSELAFSASTDTQYF. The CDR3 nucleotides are TGTGCCAGCAGTGAACTAGCGTTCTCCGCTAGCACAGATACGCAGTATTTT.

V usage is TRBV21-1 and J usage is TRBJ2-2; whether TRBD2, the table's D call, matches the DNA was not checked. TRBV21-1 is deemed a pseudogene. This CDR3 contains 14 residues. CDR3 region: CARGGREDTGELFF. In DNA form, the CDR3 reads TGTGCCAGGGGCGGCAGGGAGGACACCGGGGAGCTGTTTTTT.

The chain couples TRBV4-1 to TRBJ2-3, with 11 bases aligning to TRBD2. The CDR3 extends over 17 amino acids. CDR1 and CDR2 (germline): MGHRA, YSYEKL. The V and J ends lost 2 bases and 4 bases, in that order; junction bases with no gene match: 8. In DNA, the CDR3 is TGCGCCAGCAGCCAATTTGGGACTAGCGGTTACGCAGATACGCAGTATTTT. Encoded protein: CASSQFGTSGYADTQYF.